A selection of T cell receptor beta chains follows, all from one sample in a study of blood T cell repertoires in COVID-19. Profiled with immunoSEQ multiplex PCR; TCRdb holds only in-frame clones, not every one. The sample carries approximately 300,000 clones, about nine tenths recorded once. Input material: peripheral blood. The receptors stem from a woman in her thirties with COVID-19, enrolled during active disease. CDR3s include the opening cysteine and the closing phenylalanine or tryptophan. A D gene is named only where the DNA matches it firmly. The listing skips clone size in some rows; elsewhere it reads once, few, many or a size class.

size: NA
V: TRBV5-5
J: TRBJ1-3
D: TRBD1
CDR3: CASSLWAGQGGNTIYF
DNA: TGTGCCAGCAGCTTGTGGGCCGGACAGGGTGGAAACACCATATATTTT

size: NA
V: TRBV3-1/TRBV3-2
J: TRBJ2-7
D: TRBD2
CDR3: CASSQVAGPYEQYF
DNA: TGTGCCAGCAGCCAGGTAGCGGGACCCTACGAGCAGTACTTC

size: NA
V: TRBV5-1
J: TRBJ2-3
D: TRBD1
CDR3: CASSLVGQGSDTQYF
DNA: TGCGCCAGCAGCTTGGTGGGACAGGGGTCAGATACGCAGTATTTT

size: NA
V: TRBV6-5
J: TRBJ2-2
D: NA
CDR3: CASSLGRDTGELFF
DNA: TGTGCCAGCAGTCTAGGTCGTGACACCGGGGAGCTGTTTTTT

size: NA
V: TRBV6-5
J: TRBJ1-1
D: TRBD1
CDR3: CASSNPTGLNTEAFF
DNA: TGTGCCAGCAGTAACCCGACAGGGCTGAACACTGAAGCTTTCTTT

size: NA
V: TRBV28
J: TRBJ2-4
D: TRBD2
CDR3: CASSLAGVGIQYF
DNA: TGTGCCAGCAGTTTAGCGGGAGTGGGCATTCAGTACTTC

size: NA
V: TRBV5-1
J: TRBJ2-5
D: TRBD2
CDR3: CASSPGLAGWGETQYF
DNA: TGCGCCAGCAGCCCCGGACTAGCGGGGTGGGGAGAGACCCAGTACTTC

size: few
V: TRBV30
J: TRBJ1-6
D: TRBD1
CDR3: CAWRGGPGSYNSPLHF
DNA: TGTGCCTGGAGAGGGGGCCCGGGGTCCTATAATTCACCCCTCCACTTT

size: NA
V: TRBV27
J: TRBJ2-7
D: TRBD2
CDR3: CASSQLAGYEQYF
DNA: TGTGCCAGCAGTCAACTAGCGGGTTACGAGCAGTACTTC

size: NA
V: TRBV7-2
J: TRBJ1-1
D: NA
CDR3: CASSLAGPTGVPEAFF
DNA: TGTGCCAGCAGCTTAGCGGGCCCTACGGGGGTCCCTGAAGCTTTCTTT

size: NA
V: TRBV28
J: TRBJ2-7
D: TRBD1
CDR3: CASRGGTGGHEQYF
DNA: TGTGCCAGCAGGGGGGGGACAGGGGGCCACGAGCAGTACTTC

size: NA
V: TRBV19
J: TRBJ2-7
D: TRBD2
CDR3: CASSGGSQGGIYEQYF
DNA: TGTGCCAGTAGTGGAGGGAGTCAGGGAGGGATCTACGAGCAGTACTTC

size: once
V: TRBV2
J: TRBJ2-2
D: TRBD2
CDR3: CASRSLAVGELFF
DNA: TGTGCCAGCAGGTCCCTAGCGGTCGGGGAGCTGTTTTTT

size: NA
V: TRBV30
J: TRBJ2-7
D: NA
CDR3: CAWRGASHEQYF
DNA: TGTGCCTGGCGCGGAGCCTCCCACGAGCAGTACTTC

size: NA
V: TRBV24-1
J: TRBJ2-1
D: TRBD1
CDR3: CATSDPRDRGDSYNEQFF
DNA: TGTGCCACCAGTGATCCTCGGGACAGGGGCGACTCCTACAATGAGCAGTTCTTC

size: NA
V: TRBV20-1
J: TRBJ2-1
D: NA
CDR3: CSARGGNEQFF
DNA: TGCAGTGCTAGGGGCGGGAATGAGCAGTTCTTC

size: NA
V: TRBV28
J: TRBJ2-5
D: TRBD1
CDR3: CASSDREETQYF
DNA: TGTGCCAGCAGTGACAGGGAAGAGACCCAGTACTTC

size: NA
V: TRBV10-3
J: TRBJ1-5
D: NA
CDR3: CAISAGNQPQHF
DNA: TGTGCCATCAGTGCAGGGAATCAGCCCCAGCATTTT

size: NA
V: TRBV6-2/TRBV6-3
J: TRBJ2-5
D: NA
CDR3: CASSSSERETQYF
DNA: TGTGCCAGCAGTTCCTCAGAGCGGGAGACCCAGTACTTC

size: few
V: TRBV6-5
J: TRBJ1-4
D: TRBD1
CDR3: CASSQHRGNEKLFF
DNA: TGTGCCAGCAGTCAACACAGGGGGAATGAAAAACTGTTTTTT